Only a few counts were recorded for the clone carrying this T cell receptor beta chain. Its antigen is not identified. This may be a read error: a much more frequent sequence differs by one nucleotide. These data originate in a study of molecular identifiers for immune sequencing clone quantification. This CDR3 spans 12 amino acids. CDR1 and CDR2 (germline): SEHNR, FQNEAQ (reference sequence). V lost 6 bases, J lost 5 bases, and 11 bases lay in between. The study, taken as a whole, reports: Highly expanded clone sizes could end up underestimated if a barcode were shared by identical TCR molecules.

Bulk TCR library preparation followed previously described methods with listed TCR primers. TCRdb reprocessed the PCR reads with MiXCR, giving one entry per CDR3 protein. The data show just under 650,000 distinct CDR3 sequences, about 20% seen once. The rearrangement uses TRBV7-9 and TRBJ2-7; D perhaps matches TRBD1 (6 bases). The sequencing sample was made of naive CD8+ T cells from blood, with Jurkat cell RNA spiked in. Described subset: FACS-sorted CD8+CD4-CCR7+CD45RA+ naive T cells. The sequence was obtained from a human donor in good health. Some libraries in this study had Jurkat cell RNA spiked in. The CDR3 nucleotides are TGTGCCAGCAGTTACAGGGACCACGAGCAGTACTTC. Amino acids: CASSYRDHEQYF.